Presented here are 16 T cell receptor beta chains from one specimen sequenced in a study of metastatic and nonmetastatic thyroid tumors. TCRdb reanalyzed the PCR reads with MiXCR. The sample has tens of thousands of clones; 9.5% to 15% are singletons. All patients were treatment-naive before thyroid surgery. Sequencing was carried out using tumor tissue. The source of these receptors is a female donor with papillary thyroid cancer or a benign thyroid nodule (not recorded which). Some clones in this sample may be carry-over from other donors' samples.

This clone was picked up many times. This rearrangement joins TRBV6-4 to TRBJ2-5; D ambiguous. This CDR3 has 13 residues. V was clipped by 2 bases and J by 0 bases, with 4 bases between them. Germline CDR1 is MRHNA and CDR2 is SNTAGT. The CDR3 bases are TGTGCCAGCAGTGACGGGTACCAAGAGACCCAGTACTTC. Translating it yields CASSDGYQETQYF.

A few counts support this clone. Germline and junction disagree at one end, which may indicate a read error. This sample includes further DNA sequences coding for the same CDR3. The chain couples TRBV7-2 to TRBJ2-2; D might be TRBD2 (5 bases). CDR3 length: 14 amino acids. Germline loops: CDR1 SGHTA, CDR2 FQGNSA. For the CDR3, the DNA is TGTGCCAGCACCTCCGGACTGAACACCGGGGAGCTTTTTTTT. Its translation: CASTSGLNTGELFF.

This clone was counted at least ten times. Other DNA sequences in the same sample also yield this CDR3. The V and J genes are TRBV12-3 or TRBV12-4 and TRBJ1-1; 7 nucleotides match TRBD1. There are 14 residues in the CDR3. Trimming took 6 bases from V and 1 from J; bases not matched to a gene: 5. The CDR3, as DNA: TGTGCCAGCAGCCTCGGACAGGCGAACACTGAAGCTTTCTTT. The encoded protein is CASSLGQANTEAFF.

The sample holds a few counts of this clone. Other nucleotide sequences from this sample produce the same CDR3. The chain employs TRBV28 and TRBJ2-1, with 13 bases matching TRBD2. J was trimmed by 5 bases and V by 1 base; bases with no gene match: 11. This CDR3 is 19 amino acids long. Germline CDR1 MDHEN, CDR2 SYDVKM. The CDR3 is CASSLFWTSGSRRHNEQFF. CDR3 bases: TGTGCCAGCAGTTTATTTTGGACTAGCGGGAGTAGACGGCACAATGAGCAGTTCTTC.

About this clone: One junction end does not reproduce the germline sequence, and a read error may be involved. This chain joins TRBV5-6 and TRBJ2-5, with a tentative D call TRBD2 (6 bases). Germline assignment: CDR1 SGHDT and CDR2 YYEEEE. The length of the CDR3 is 13 residues. The CDR3 region has the DNA TGTGACAGCAGCCTGGGACTCCAAGAGACCCAGTACTTC. Translation gives CDSSLGLQETQYF.

This clone was counted ten times or more. Other DNA sequences in this sample translate to the same CDR3. The J gene is TRBJ2-6, the V gene TRBV27; D is unresolved. There are 14 residues in the CDR3. In germline, CDR1 is MNHEY, CDR2 SMNVEV (reference sequence). Deletions cut 5 bases from V and 0 bases from J, with 5 bases between. CDR3 nucleotide sequence: TGTGCCAGCAGTCACGCCTCTGGGGCCAACGTCCTGACTTTC. Translated: CASSHASGANVLTF.

CDR3 sequence (DNA): TGTGCCACCAGCATAGAGGGGATAGGGGAGCAGTATTTT. Its protein product is CATSIEGIGEQYF. V is TRBV15 and J is TRBJ2-3; tentatively, D is TRBD1 or TRBD2 (5 bases each). In germline, CDR1 is LNHNV, CDR2 YYDKDF (reference sequence). The CDR3 runs to 13 residues. The V gene lost 4 bases and the J gene lost 11 bases, with 16 bases spanning the gap.

Ten or more counts support this clone. The gene calls are TRBV4-1 and TRBJ1-3, with 11 bases identical to TRBD1. J lost 0 bases, V lost 0 bases, and 1 base had no gene match. The CDR3 contains 17 residues. Looked up from germline, CDR1 is MGHRA and CDR2 is YSYEKL. The CDR3 region is CASSQDGTGGSGNTIYF. The CDR3 DNA follows: TGCGCCAGCAGCCAAGATGGGACAGGGGGCTCTGGAAACACCATATATTTT.

This chain uses TRBV20-1 with TRBJ1-2; unclear D gene. CDR3 length equals 12 residues. Germline lookup yields CDR1 DFQATT and CDR2 SNEGSKA (reference sequence). The ends were cut back, 6 bases at V and 5 bases at J, with 13 bases in the middle. CDR3 nucleotide sequence: TGCAGTGCCATACGGATTAATTATGGCTACACCTTC. Protein sequence: CSAIRINYGYTF.

In its sample, this clone ranks as medium-sized (0.01 to 0.1%). This chain links TRBV27 with TRBJ2-7; 12 bases are a match to TRBD2. This CDR3 spans 17 amino acids. Germline-derived CDR1 and CDR2 are MNHEY and SMNVEV (reference sequence). The ends lost 5 bases at V and 5 bases at J; junction bases unmatched: 13. The CDR3 loop reads CASSTTLAGGPSNEQYF. The DNA for the CDR3 is TGTGCCAGCAGTACTACTCTAGCGGGAGGGCCGTCTAACGAGCAGTACTTC.

Comment on this clone: This could be a read error, since a much larger clone is one nucleotide away. The CDR3 loop reads CASSPQGLSNAEAFF. The CDR3 nucleotides read TGCGCCAGCAGCCCGCAGGGGCTGTCGAACGCTGAAGCTTTCTTT. This chain uses TRBV5-1 with TRBJ1-1; tentative D call: TRBD1 (6 bases). The CDR3 has 15 amino acids. The V gene's germline CDR1 is SGHRS and CDR2 YFSETQ.

This clone showed up many times. The chain uses TRBV14 and TRBJ2-3; no clear D gene. The CDR3 has 14 amino acids. Deletions cut 1 base from V and 2 bases from J, with 7 bases between. Germline-derived CDR1 and CDR2 are SGHDN and FVKESK. The CDR3 region is CASSQAQATDTQYF. CDR3 bases: TGTGCCAGCAGCCAAGCGCAGGCCACAGATACGCAGTATTTT.

This clone was picked up a small number of times. Possible read error: a much larger clone is one base away. The gene calls are TRBV7-2 and TRBJ2-7, with TRBD2 as a possible D gene (5 bases). The CDR3 consists of 15 residues. The germline V gene encodes CDR1 SGHTA and CDR2 FQGNSA. Here the CDR3 DNA reads TGTGCCAGCAGCCTTCCCGTGGTGAGGGCCTATGAGCAGTACTTC. It yields the protein CASSLPVVRAYEQYF.

This clone was detected many times. V is TRBV20-1 and J is TRBJ2-3; tentatively, D is TRBD2 (5 bases). The length of the CDR3 is 14 residues. The V end lost 5 bases, the J end lost 2 bases, and 14 bases lay between the germline ends. Germline V lookup: CDR1 DFQATT, CDR2 SNEGSKA (reference sequence). This CDR3 is CSAPGEGNTDTQYF. CDR3 nucleotides: TGCAGTGCTCCCGGAGAGGGAAACACAGATACGCAGTATTTT.

Worth noting for this clone: A much larger clone differs by one base, so this may be a read error. This chain joins TRBV19 and TRBJ1-5; tentatively, D is TRBD1 (5 bases). The germline V gene has CDR1 LNHDA and CDR2 SQIVND (reference sequence). This CDR3 contains 15 residues. The CDR3 is CASSIGGTSKQPQHF. CDR3 coding DNA: TGTGCCAGTAGTATAGGAGGGACTAGCAAACAGCCCCAGCATTTT.

This clone was recorded at least ten times. V is TRBV20-1 and J is TRBJ1-2, with no clear D. This CDR3 is 13 amino acids long. Trimming shortened V by 5 bases and J by 1 base, and 11 bases separated the two germline ends. Looked up from germline, CDR1 is DFQATT and CDR2 is SNEGSKA (reference sequence). CDR3 sequence: CSAPTPFNYGYTF. The CDR3 nucleotides read TGCAGTGCTCCCACCCCGTTTAACTATGGCTACACCTTC.